The next 26 T cell receptor beta chains were all read from a single sample in a study of OX40 agonist ivuxolimab in advanced cancers. Data came from immunoSEQ multiplex PCR; TCRdb stores just in-frame clones and leaves some out. The table records fewer than 100,000 clones, 65% to 85% of them present only once. The sample here was CD4+ or CD8+ T cells sorted from blood, taken in a trial of the OX40 agonist ivuxolimab. The receptors originated from an adult with an advanced solid tumor such as melanoma, head and neck, liver or kidney cancer.

The V call is TRBV7-2, the J call TRBJ1-4, with 8 positions matching TRBD1. CDR3 length: 15 amino acids. Per germline, CDR1 SGHTA and CDR2 FQGNSA. Trimming cost V 5 bases and J 7 bases; bases outside gene matches: 9. The CDR3 region is CASSVSGRGLEKLFF. The CDR3 region has the DNA TGTGCCAGCAGCGTTTCAGGCAGGGGGCTTGAAAAACTGTTTTTT.

A single count supports this clone. J is TRBJ2-5 and V is TRBV25-1; D gene uncertain. In germline, CDR1 is MGHDK, CDR2 SYGVNS. Between the trimmed V and J ends, which lost 3 bases and 4 bases, there was a span of 12 bases. CDR3 length: 14 amino acids. In DNA form, the CDR3 reads TGTGCCAGCAGTGAGCCTGGAAAAAGAGAGACCCAGTACTTC. It yields the protein CASSEPGKRETQYF.

This clone was found a few times. The chain recombines TRBV5-1 with TRBJ1-3; D unclear. Per germline, CDR1 SGHRS and CDR2 YFSETQ. The length of the CDR3 is 18 residues. The V gene lost 2 bases and the J gene lost 1 base, with 19 bases spanning the gap. CDR3 DNA sequence: TGCGCCAGCAGCTTTCGAGAGTGGAGCCCTTCTTCTGGAAACACCATATATTTT. Residues: CASSFREWSPSSGNTIYF.

The rearrangement uses TRBV2 and TRBJ2-7; 8 bases line up with TRBD1. This CDR3 comprises 14 residues. The V segment lost 5 bases and the J segment 2 bases; nucleotides outside the gene matches: 5. From germline, CDR1 is SNHLY and CDR2 FYNNEI. The CDR3 loop reads CASSPRQGTYEQYF. Written as DNA, the CDR3 is TGTGCCAGCAGTCCCCGACAGGGGACCTACGAGCAGTACTTC.

The rearrangement uses TRBV5-1 and TRBJ2-5; D remains unclear. CDR1 is SGHRS, CDR2 YFSETQ, per germline. Deletions cut 3 bases from V and 1 base from J, with 10 bases between. The CDR3 has 14 amino acids. This CDR3 is CASSSILGQETQYF. DNA for the CDR3: TGCGCCAGCAGCTCTATCTTGGGCCAAGAGACCCAGTACTTC.

The chain carries TRBV14 and TRBJ2-5; 9 bases agree with TRBD2. V lost 5 bases and J lost 5; bases outside the gene matches: 6. Germline CDR1 SGHDN, CDR2 FVKESK. The CDR3 runs to 14 residues. DNA of the CDR3: TGTGCCAGCAGCATTAGCGGGGGTCGGGAGACCCAGTACTTC. It is translated as CASSISGGRETQYF.

This chain uses TRBV4-1 with TRBJ1-1; 8 bases agree with TRBD1. CDR3 length: 14 amino acids. V was clipped by 6 bases and J by 1 base; unmatched bases: 4. Germline-derived CDR1 and CDR2 are MGHRA and YSYEKL. The CDR3 region is CASRRTGRNTEAFF. The CDR3 nucleotides read TGCGCCAGCAGGCGGACAGGGAGGAACACTGAAGCTTTCTTT.

V and J are TRBV30 and TRBJ2-3; unclear D gene. Trimming left V 2 bases short and J 0 bases short, with 9 bases between. The CDR3 has 14 amino acids. CDR1 is GTSNPN, CDR2 SVGIG, per germline (reference sequence). In DNA, the CDR3 is TGTGCCTGGAGTCGGGCAGCTAGCACAGATACGCAGTATTTT. This gives the protein CAWSRAASTDTQYF.

The V gene is TRBV4-2, the J gene TRBJ2-1; 13 bases map to TRBD2. The CDR3 loop spans 17 amino acids. Trimming cost V 3 bases and J 9 bases; bases outside gene matches: 11. Germline V gene data show CDR1 as LGHNA and CDR2 as YNFKEQ. Here the CDR3 reads CASSQGTSGTTVAEQFF. CDR3 nucleotide sequence: TGTGCCAGCAGCCAGGGGACTAGCGGGACCACCGTCGCTGAGCAGTTCTTC.

This rearrangement joins TRBV6-4 to TRBJ2-7; a weak D match, TRBD1 (6 bases). The CDR3 runs to 12 residues. The germline V and J ends were trimmed by 7 bases and 6 bases, with 13 bases remaining between them. Per the germline V gene, CDR1 is MRHNA and CDR2 is SNTAGT. CDR3 sequence (DNA): TGTGCCAGCAATACAGGGATTGGCGAGCAGTACTTC. Translated: CASNTGIGEQYF.

The rearrangement uses TRBV5-4 and TRBJ2-1; TRBD2 agrees at 12 bases. The CDR3 extends over 16 amino acids. Trimming at V came to 1 base and at J to 6 bases, leaving 5 bases not matched to a gene. Per germline, CDR1 SGHNT and CDR2 YYREEE (reference sequence). CDR3 in DNA: TGTGCCAGCAGCTTGATACTAGCGGGAGGAATCAATGAGCAGTTCTTC. This sequence encodes CASSLILAGGINEQFF.

The chain carries TRBV4-2 and TRBJ1-2; D is uncertain. V was pared by 0 bases and J by 6 bases, with 17 bases between. Germline CDR1 is LGHNA and CDR2 is YNFKEQ. This CDR3 is built from 16 residues. The CDR3 spells CASSQDPTAQTDGYTF. CDR3 in DNA: TGTGCCAGCAGCCAAGATCCTACAGCCCAAACGGATGGCTACACCTTC.

This clone was seen only once. The chain recombines TRBV7-2 with TRBJ1-2; D not certain. Trimming took 1 base from V and 1 from J, leaving 7 bases between them. The length of the CDR3 is 14 residues. Germline loops: CDR1 SGHTA, CDR2 FQGNSA. CDR3 sequence reads: CASSLGPGNYGYTF. The CDR3 DNA follows: TGTGCCAGCAGCTTAGGTCCGGGTAACTATGGCTACACCTTC.

The CDR3 reads CASSGGGGLNEQYF. The CDR3 coding sequence is TGTGCCAGCAGCGGCGGGGGTGGCCTGAACGAGCAGTACTTC. The chain recombines TRBV5-5 with TRBJ2-7; 7 bases agree with TRBD2. From germline, CDR1 is SGHKS and CDR2 YYEKEE (reference sequence). This CDR3 comprises 14 residues. With V trimmed by 4 bases and J by 5 bases, 9 bases remained unmatched.

The J gene is TRBJ2-2, the V gene TRBV2; weak D call: TRBD1 (6 bases). The germline V and J ends were trimmed by 7 bases and 3 bases, with 9 bases remaining between them. Germline CDR1 and CDR2: SNHLY and FYNNEI. The CDR3 totals 13 residues. CDR3 in DNA: TGTGCCAGCAATGGACAGTACACCGGGGAGCTGTTTTTT. Encoded protein: CASNGQYTGELFF.

This clone was seen just once. The chain is built from TRBV6-6 and TRBJ1-2; D possibly corresponds to TRBD1 (5 bases). From germline, CDR1 is MNHNY and CDR2 SVGAGI (reference sequence). The CDR3 is 15 amino acids. V was pared by 2 bases and J by 5 bases, with 15 bases between. The CDR3 sequence is CASSYGFRENYGYTF. CDR3 coding DNA: TGTGCCAGCAGTTACGGGTTCAGGGAGAATTATGGCTACACCTTC.

V usage is TRBV28 and J usage is TRBJ2-7; possible D gene TRBD1, 5 bases. The ends were cut back, 6 bases at V and 2 bases at J, with 14 bases in the middle. CDR1 MDHEN and CDR2 SYDVKM come from the germline V gene. This CDR3 has 14 residues. The CDR3, as DNA: TGTGCCAGCAGCTCTCCTCTAGGGGCCTACGAGCAGTACTTC. Protein sequence: CASSSPLGAYEQYF. Combining the CDR3 with reference TRBV28 and TRBJ2-7 gives the whole variable domain DVKVTQSSRYLVKRTGEKVFLECVQDMDHENMFWYRQDPGLGLRLIYFSYDVKMKEKGDIPEGYSVSREKKERFSLILESASTNQTSMYLCASSSPLGAYEQYFGPGTRLTVT.

The chain is built from TRBV21-1 and TRBJ2-3; the table assigns TRBD2, which was not confirmed against the DNA. TRBV21-1 is a recognized pseudogene. The CDR3 extends over 20 amino acids. CDR3 bases: TGTGCCAGCAGCAAAGACCCTAGCGGGAGGTCACCATTCAACACAGATACGCAGTATTTT. Residues: CASSKDPSGRSPFNTDTQYF.

J is TRBJ2-1 and V is TRBV18; TRBD1 matches 10 bases. The CDR3 consists of 17 residues. With V trimmed by 6 bases and J by 4 bases, 12 bases remained unmatched. Germline V gene sequence: CDR1 KGHSH, CDR2 LQKENI. Here the CDR3 reads CASSPGAGQGVYNEQFF. CDR3 nucleotides: TGTGCCAGCTCCCCAGGGGCCGGACAGGGGGTGTACAATGAGCAGTTCTTC.

V is TRBV15 and J is TRBJ2-7, with D tentatively TRBD1 or TRBD2 (5 bases each). This CDR3 is built from 15 residues. The ends were cut back, 5 bases at V and 1 base at J, with 15 bases in the middle. CDR1 is LNHNV and CDR2 is YYDKDF in the germline V gene (reference sequence). The CDR3 DNA follows: TGTGCCACCAGCGGGTTGGGGGACCCTTCCTACGAGCAGTACTTC. Its protein product is CATSGLGDPSYEQYF.

The chain joins TRBV5-1 to TRBJ2-5, with no clear D. Between the trimmed V and J ends, which lost 0 bases and 0 bases, there was a span of 9 bases. Germline lookup yields CDR1 SGHRS and CDR2 YFSETQ. This CDR3 region has 15 residues. The CDR3 is CASSLGQMYQETQYF. The CDR3 DNA reads TGCGCCAGCAGCTTGGGGCAGATGTACCAAGAGACCCAGTACTTC.

V usage is TRBV11-3 and J usage is TRBJ2-7; D is possibly TRBD2 (6 bases). Germline values: CDR1 SGHNT, CDR2 YENEEA. This CDR3 is 14 amino acids long. V was cut by 5 bases and J by 0 bases, with 11 bases left in between. In DNA form, the CDR3 reads TGTGCCAGCAGCGCGGACGGGAGCTCCTACGAGCAGTACTTC. Translation: CASSADGSSYEQYF.

This chain connects TRBV7-9 to TRBJ2-7, with D uncertain. Germline V gene sequence: CDR1 SEHNR, CDR2 FQNEAQ (reference sequence). The CDR3 covers 13 residues. Trimming removed 2 bases from V and 3 bases from J, with 8 bases in between. The DNA of the CDR3 is TGTGCCAGCAGCTTAAATACGGACTACGAGCAGTACTTC. It specifies CASSLNTDYEQYF.

The J gene is TRBJ2-5, the V gene TRBV9; D unclear. The CDR3 totals 14 residues. The V end lost 0 bases, the J end lost 4 bases, and 10 bases lay between the germline ends. Germline CDR1 reads SGDLS; CDR2 reads YYNGEE. CDR3 sequence (DNA): TGTGCCAGCAGCGTAGGAAGCCACAGAGAGACCCAGTACTTC. Translation: CASSVGSHRETQYF.

The count of this clone is one. The chain recombines TRBV19 with TRBJ2-2; 13 positions agree with TRBD2. The junction had 3 bases not matched to a gene; V was cut back by 6 bases and J by 2 bases. Germline loops: CDR1 LNHDA, CDR2 SQIVND (reference sequence). This CDR3 region has 16 residues. CDR3 residues: CASSRLAGGNTGELFF. The CDR3 region has the DNA TGTGCCAGTAGCCGACTAGCGGGGGGAAACACCGGGGAGCTGTTTTTT.

The chain uses TRBV2 and TRBJ1-4, with D tentatively TRBD1 (5 bases). Per the germline V gene, CDR1 is SNHLY and CDR2 is FYNNEI. The CDR3 is 15 residues long. Trimming took off 2 bases at V and 5 bases at J, with 12 bases between the two ends. This CDR3 is CASSETRGGNEKLFF. Written as DNA, the CDR3 is TGTGCCAGCAGTGAAACCCGGGGGGGGAATGAAAAACTGTTTTTT.